This is a list of T cell receptor beta chains from one sample in a study of siplizumab effects on memory and regulatory T cells. Profiled with immunoSEQ multiplex PCR; TCRdb holds only in-frame clones, not every one. This table holds about 91,000 clones, around 97% found once. Sequenced sample: naive CD4+ T cells sorted from blood. Receptors originate from a human donor in good health. Both conserved end residues are part of each CDR3. Fields, in order: J gene, D gene, V gene, CDR3 length, CDR3 protein, CDR3 DNA. The D gene is left open where the match is weak.

TRBJ2-3	.	TRBV19	14	CASTEGPRTDTQYF	TGTGCCAGTACCGAAGGGCCCCGCACAGATACGCAGTATTTT
TRBJ2-7	.	TRBV5-4	15	CASSSARDFTYEQYF	TGTGCCAGCAGCTCCGCGAGGGACTTCACCTACGAGCAGTACTTC
TRBJ2-2	.	TRBV30	16	CAWSVRAGSVTGELFF	TGTGCCTGGAGTGTAAGGGCGGGGTCGGTCACCGGGGAGCTGTTTTTT
TRBJ2-3	.	TRBV2	14	CASSERQGVNTQYF	TGTGCCAGCAGTGAACGCCAGGGAGTAAATACGCAGTATTTT
TRBJ1-5	.	TRBV7-2	14	CASTPPGGWQPQHF	TGTGCCAGCACCCCCCCGGGGGGTTGGCAGCCCCAGCATTTT
TRBJ1-5	.	TRBV2	15	CASTGGGLGNQPQHF	TGTGCCAGCACCGGAGGGGGGCTGGGAAATCAGCCCCAGCATTTT
TRBJ2-5	TRBD2	TRBV5-1	16	CASSLGLAGEGETQYF	TGCGCCAGCAGCTTGGGACTAGCGGGGGAGGGAGAGACCCAGTACTTC
TRBJ1-2	.	TRBV12-5	19	CASGLLLGRASNWAYGYTF	TGTGCTAGTGGACTCCTGTTGGGCAGGGCCTCAAATTGGGCCTATGGCTACACCTTC
TRBJ1-2	.	TRBV7-2	14	CASSRPAAAYGYTF	TGTGCCAGCAGCCGACCGGCGGCAGCCTATGGCTACACCTTC
TRBJ2-7	TRBD2	TRBV27	15	CASSANGAGGYEQYF	TGTGCCAGCAGTGCAAATGGGGCGGGGGGTTACGAGCAGTACTTC
TRBJ1-5	.	TRBV28	16	CASSLGFWDSNQPQHF	TGTGCCAGCAGTTTAGGTTTCTGGGATAGCAATCAGCCCCAGCATTTT
TRBJ1-2	.	TRBV9	13	CASSFRQNYGYTF	TGTGCCAGCAGCTTCCGACAGAACTATGGCTACACCTTC
TRBJ2-6	TRBD1	TRBV7-2	15	CASSMTGAGANVLTF	TGTGCCAGCAGCATGACAGGGGCTGGGGCCAACGTCCTGACTTTC
TRBJ2-3	.	TRBV2	14	CASSDSVRTYTQYF	TGTGCCAGCAGTGACTCCGTCCGGACATATACGCAGTATTTT
TRBJ1-1	.	TRBV11-2	13	CASSLTGVTEAFF	TGTGCCAGCAGCTTGACGGGGGTCACTGAAGCTTTCTTT
TRBJ2-1	TRBD1	TRBV5-6	14	CASSLQGGFREQFF	TGTGCCAGCAGCCTACAGGGGGGCTTTAGGGAGCAGTTCTTC
TRBJ2-7	.	TRBV11-2	16	CASSLEGQALSYEQYF	TGTGCCAGCAGCTTAGAAGGGCAGGCGCTCTCCTACGAGCAGTACTTC
TRBJ2-2	TRBD2	TRBV7-2	14	CASSSEGGDGELFF	TGTGCCAGCAGCTCCGAGGGAGGGGACGGGGAGCTGTTTTTT